The TCR beta chain described here comes from a study of T cells in Graves' hyperthyroidism and ophthalmopathy. The study's findings and limits: Stable hyperthyroidism was told apart from ophthalmopathy by a model built on 13 V-J features. Ophthalmopathy, as predicted by the model, came a median around 6.7 months after the prediction.

Of note for this clonotype: Its cognate antigen is unknown.

Germline CDR1 and CDR2: LNHDA and SQIVND (reference sequence). The CDR3 extends over 14 amino acids. V lost 4 bases to trimming and J lost 5 bases, with 14 bases between them. Template material for amplifying TCR beta CDR3 regions consisted of RNA transcripts. The HTBI set primed first-round TCR CDR3 RT-PCR. MiXCR was run by TCRdb on the multiplex PCR reads, yielding one entry per CDR3 protein. The data show fewer than 450,000 distinct CDR3 sequences, roughly 15% seen once. This chain joins TRBV19 and TRBJ1-1; D is ambiguous. The clonotype originates from a woman in her 30s with Graves' hyperthyroidism that later progressed to Graves' ophthalmopathy. Material for sequencing was blood. The CDR3 region has the DNA TGTGCCAGTAGTACGGTGGTTATGGGGACTGAAGCTTTCTTT. This encodes CASSTVVMGTEAFF. The full variable domain, in which reference TRBV19 and TRBJ1-1 provide the parts outside the CDR3, is DGGITQSPKYLFRKEGQNVTLSCEQNLNHDAMYWYRQDPGQGLRLIYYSQIVNDFQKGDIAEGYSVSREKKESFPLTVTSAQKNPTAFYLCASSTVVMGTEAFFGQGTRLTVV.